Listed here are 27 T cell receptor beta chains from one sample, sequenced in a study of blood T cell repertoires in COVID-19. Produced via immunoSEQ multiplex PCR; TCRdb's table is partial and in-frame only. The repertoire holds approximately 280,000 clones, 70% to 90% seen once, with about 11% in the top ten. The sample taken for sequencing was peripheral blood. All receptors come from a woman in her 70s with acute or convalescent COVID-19.

V gene TRBV5-1 combines with J gene TRBJ2-6; perhaps TRBD2 as D (5 bases). CDR3 length: 19 amino acids. V dropped 0 bases and J dropped 4 bases, with 20 bases sitting between them. Germline loops: CDR1 SGHRS, CDR2 YFSETQ. The DNA of the CDR3 is TGCGCCAGCAGCTTGGCCGGGATAGGCTCGGGGAGAGGGGCCAACGTCCTGACTTTC. Protein sequence: CASSLAGIGSGRGANVLTF.

The chain recombines TRBV19 with TRBJ1-6, with unresolved D. The V end lost 3 bases, the J end lost 7 bases, and 10 bases lay between the germline ends. The CDR3 runs to 14 residues. From germline, CDR1 is LNHDA and CDR2 SQIVND (reference sequence). The CDR3 loop is CASSIEWRNSPLHF. In nucleotides, the CDR3 is TGTGCCAGTAGTATTGAGTGGAGGAATTCACCCCTCCACTTT.

The gene calls are TRBV10-3 and TRBJ1-5, with D possibly being TRBD1 (6 bases). The V end lost 3 bases, the J end lost 7 bases, and 10 bases lay between the germline ends. The germline V gene encodes CDR1 ENHRY and CDR2 SYGVKD. The CDR3 sequence is 13 residues long. Here the CDR3 DNA reads TGTGCCATCAGTGAACAGGGATCACAGCCCCAGCATTTT. Encoded protein: CAISEQGSQPQHF.

The chain recombines TRBV10-3 with TRBJ1-2; D ambiguous. CDR1 and CDR2 (germline): ENHRY, SYGVKD. The CDR3 extends over 14 amino acids. V was shortened by 2 bases and J by 4 bases, with 11 bases between the two germline ends. In DNA form, the CDR3 reads TGTGCCATCAGTGAGCGGATTAGCGTCTATGGCTACACCTTC. It translates to CAISERISVYGYTF.

The V call is TRBV5-1, the J call TRBJ1-3, with D perhaps matching TRBD1 (5 bases). The CDR3 contains 14 residues. Germline loops: CDR1 SGHRS, CDR2 YFSETQ. With 4 bases removed from V and 0 bases from J, the gap between germline ends came to 8 bases. In DNA form, the CDR3 reads TGCGCCAGCAGCGAAGGGGTCTCTGGAAACACCATATATTTT. This translates into CASSEGVSGNTIYF.

CDR3 residues: CASSSRPDTMNTGELFF. The DNA of the CDR3 is TGTGCCAGCAGCTCCCGTCCCGACACCATGAACACCGGGGAGCTGTTTTTT. J is TRBJ2-2 and V is TRBV7-8; D not resolved. The germline V gene encodes CDR1 SGHVS and CDR2 FQNEAQ. The CDR3 runs to 17 residues. The V gene lost 4 bases and the J gene lost 1 base, with 16 bases spanning the gap.

This clone was seen a few times. The chain carries TRBV3-1 (or the pseudogene TRBV3-2) and TRBJ1-1; 8 nucleotides line up with TRBD1. The CDR3 sequence is 15 residues long. Per germline, CDR1 LGHDT and CDR2 YNNKEL (reference sequence). V lost 5 bases, J lost 5 bases, and 10 bases stayed unmatched. CDR3 coding DNA: TGTGCCAGCAGCGGGGACAGGCTAAGGGGGACTGAAGCTTTCTTT. Its protein product is CASSGDRLRGTEAFF.

The CDR3 bases are TGTGCCAGCAGTGAGGCCAGCGGGGGCCTCTACGAGCAGTACTTC. Translated: CASSEASGGLYEQYF. The genes are TRBV6-4 and TRBJ2-7; 8 nucleotides align to TRBD2. This CDR3 has 15 residues. Germline V gives CDR1 MRHNA, CDR2 SNTAGT. The J segment lost 3 bases and the V segment lost 3 bases, leaving 7 bases of the junction unmatched.

The V gene is TRBV5-4, the J gene TRBJ2-2; a possible D gene is TRBD2 (5 bases). The V gene lost 4 bases and the J gene lost 6 bases, with 16 bases spanning the gap. This CDR3 comprises 15 residues. Per germline, CDR1 SGHNT and CDR2 YYREEE (reference sequence). CDR3 bases: TGTGCCAGCAGCCGTGGGAGAGGTGGAGCCGGGGAGCTGTTTTTT. Encoded protein: CASSRGRGGAGELFF. Supplemented by reference TRBV5-4 and TRBJ2-2, the full variable domain reads ETGVTQSPTHLIKTRGQQVTLRCSSQSGHNTVSWYQQALGQGPQFIFQYYREEENGRGNFPPRFSGLQFPNYSSELNVNALELDDSALYLCASSRGRGGAGELFFGEGSRLTVL.

This clone was picked up a small number of times. The chain's CDR3 is CASSQVRPLGFSPLHF. The CDR3 DNA is TGTGCCAGCAGCCAAGTAAGGCCTCTGGGCTTCTCACCCCTCCACTTT. The rearrangement links TRBV14 to TRBJ1-6; D remains ambiguous. The CDR3 covers 16 residues. CDR1 SGHDN and CDR2 FVKESK come from the germline V gene. Deletions cut 1 base from V and 10 bases from J, with 17 bases between.

This sequence joins TRBV2 and TRBJ1-2; no firm D call. Per the germline V gene, CDR1 is SNHLY and CDR2 is FYNNEI. V dropped 3 bases and J dropped 8 bases, with 13 bases sitting between them. This CDR3 comprises 13 residues. Here the CDR3 DNA reads TGTGCCAGCAGTGATAGCGTTTATGTCGGCTACACCTTC. Its translation: CASSDSVYVGYTF.

This clone came up a few times. The genes are TRBV12-5 and TRBJ1-3; D is uncertain. The V end lost 8 bases, the J end lost 3 bases, and 14 bases lay between the germline ends. Germline values: CDR1 LGHNT, CDR2 FRNRAP. The CDR3 extends over 14 amino acids. The CDR3 here is CASLATFDGNTIYF. In DNA, the CDR3 is TGTGCTAGTCTGGCGACATTTGATGGAAACACCATATATTTT.

The genes are TRBV30 and TRBJ2-6; the match to TRBD2 covers 8 bases. Germline CDR1 is GTSNPN and CDR2 is SVGIG (reference sequence). This CDR3 is built from 17 residues. Losses at the gene ends were 0 bases for V and 0 bases for J; bases not matched to a gene: 4. In DNA form, the CDR3 reads TGTGCCTGGAGTGTTGGCGGGGGGAGCTCTGGGGCCAACGTCCTGACTTTC. Protein product: CAWSVGGGSSGANVLTF. Full variable domain (missing parts from reference TRBV30 and TRBJ2-6): SQTIHQWPATLVQPVGSPLSLECTVEGTSNPNLYWYRQAAGRGLQLLFYSVGIGQISSEVPQNLSASRPQDRQFILSSKKLLLSDSGFYLCAWSVGGGSSGANVLTFGAGSRLTVL.

CDR3 nucleotide sequence: TGTGCCTGGACGGAGAATGAAAAACTGTTTTTT. This codes for CAWTENEKLFF. The chain employs TRBV30 and TRBJ1-4; D is ambiguous. The CDR3 is made up of 11 amino acids. V was shortened by 4 bases and J by 5 bases, with 5 bases between the two germline ends. Germline V gene lookup returns CDR1 GTSNPN and CDR2 SVGIG (reference sequence).

This clone was seen only once. In the same sample, other DNA sequences code for this CDR3. The chain uses TRBV18 and TRBJ1-5; tentatively, D is TRBD1 (5 bases). Germline V gene lookup returns CDR1 KGHSH and CDR2 LQKENI. The V gene lost 6 bases and the J gene lost 6 bases, with 12 bases spanning the gap. This CDR3 spans 13 amino acids. CDR3 bases: TGTGCCAGCTCCCCCGGAGGGGTTCAGCCCCAGCATTTT. This codes for CASSPGGVQPQHF.

The CDR3 sequence is CASSEGGRGPQHF. CDR3 in DNA: TGTGCCAGCAGTGAAGGGGGCCGGGGGCCCCAGCATTTT. The V and J genes are TRBV25-1 and TRBJ1-5; TRBD1 is a possible D gene (6 bases). V lost 2 bases and J lost 9, with 11 bases in between. This CDR3 comprises 13 residues. Germline values: CDR1 MGHDK, CDR2 SYGVNS.

The chain employs TRBV6-6 and TRBJ1-5; no clear D gene. CDR3 length: 15 amino acids. Germline V CDR1 and CDR2: MNHNY, SVGAGI (reference sequence). The germline V and J ends were trimmed by 5 bases and 2 bases, with 13 bases remaining between them. The CDR3 sequence: CASSDRRGGNQPQHF. The CDR3 DNA reads as TGTGCCAGCAGTGACCGGCGCGGGGGCAATCAGCCCCAGCATTTT.

The rearrangement joins TRBV5-1 to TRBJ1-5, with D possibly matching TRBD1 (5 bases). Germline loops: CDR1 SGHRS, CDR2 YFSETQ. CDR3 size: 15 residues. Trimming pared 0 bases from V and 2 bases from J, leaving 9 bases between. CDR3 region: CASSLGTRGNQPQHF. For the CDR3, the DNA is TGCGCCAGCAGCTTGGGGACAAGGGGCAATCAGCCCCAGCATTTT.

The V and J genes are TRBV7-9 and TRBJ1-4, with D unresolved. Germline values: CDR1 SEHNR, CDR2 FQNEAQ (reference sequence). Trimming removed 0 bases at V and 5 bases at J, with 19 bases between. This CDR3 has 18 amino acids. The CDR3 DNA reads TGTGCCAGCAGCTTAGCCGAGGAGGTGGGCAGCGGAAATGAAAAACTGTTTTTT. The encoded protein is CASSLAEEVGSGNEKLFF. The whole variable domain, remainder taken from reference TRBV7-9 and TRBJ1-4, is DTGVSQNPRHKITKRGQNVTFRCDPISEHNRLYWYRQTLGQGPEFLTYFQNEAQLEKSRLLSDRFSAERPKGSFSTLEIQRTEQGDSAMYLCASSLAEEVGSGNEKLFFGSGTQLSVL.

The gene calls are TRBV19 and TRBJ2-2; D is perhaps TRBD2 (6 bases). This CDR3 contains 16 residues. Germline lookup yields CDR1 LNHDA and CDR2 SQIVND (reference sequence). V lost 4 bases to trimming and J lost 2 bases, with 14 bases between them. CDR3 amino acids: CASSTLGTYNTGELFF. The CDR3 bases are TGTGCCAGTAGTACCCTCGGGACTTATAACACCGGGGAGCTGTTTTTT. Together with reference TRBV19 and TRBJ2-2, the CDR3 gives the full variable domain: DGGITQSPKYLFRKEGQNVTLSCEQNLNHDAMYWYRQDPGQGLRLIYYSQIVNDFQKGDIAEGYSVSREKKESFPLTVTSAQKNPTAFYLCASSTLGTYNTGELFFGEGSRLTVL.

This clone came up a few times. The chain recombines TRBV18 with TRBJ1-1; 9 nucleotides agree with TRBD1. The germline gives CDR1 KGHSH, CDR2 LQKENI. CDR3 size: 16 residues. Trimming took 4 bases from V and 0 from J; bases not matched to a gene: 6. CDR3 sequence: CASSRRQGDLNTEAFF. The CDR3 region has the DNA TGTGCCAGCTCACGCAGACAGGGGGACTTGAACACTGAAGCTTTCTTT.

The chain couples TRBV12-3 or TRBV12-4 to TRBJ1-2; D is uncertain. This CDR3 is 13 amino acids long. V was clipped by 3 bases and J by 2 bases, with 7 bases between them. The CDR3: CASSFSGNYGYTF. The CDR3 DNA sequence: TGTGCCAGCAGTTTTTCGGGGAACTATGGCTACACCTTC.

The chain links TRBV6-5 to TRBJ2-2; 10 bases agree with TRBD2. After removal of 6 bases from V and 5 bases from J, the junction contained 6 bases not matched to a gene. This CDR3 is built from 15 residues. From germline, CDR1 is MNHEY and CDR2 SVGAGI. The CDR3 DNA reads TGTGCCAGCAGCTGGAGCGGGGGGGCGACCGGGGAGCTGTTTTTT. Its protein is CASSWSGGATGELFF.

This clone has a single count. The chain joins TRBV3-1 (or the pseudogene TRBV3-2) to TRBJ1-2, with D maybe TRBD1 (6 bases). Trimming took off 3 bases at V and 7 bases at J, with 15 bases between the two ends. The germline V gene has CDR1 LGHDT and CDR2 YNNKEL (reference sequence). The CDR3 length is 14 residues. In nucleotides, the CDR3 is TGTGCCAGCAGCCATACAGGGCGCGAGGGTGGCTACACCTTC. Protein sequence: CASSHTGREGGYTF.

This clone was counted between two and nine times. The gene calls are TRBV6-1 and TRBJ1-5, with 8 bases aligning to TRBD1. V lost 3 bases and J lost 5; bases outside the gene matches: 3. The CDR3 is 14 amino acids. Germline lookup yields CDR1 MNHNS and CDR2 SASEGT. The CDR3 DNA is TGTGCCAGCAGTGATCTGACAGGGGATCAGCCCCAGCATTTT. As protein: CASSDLTGDQPQHF.

The J gene is TRBJ2-1, the V gene TRBV7-3; no reliable D call. There are 11 residues in the CDR3. V was pared by 2 bases and J by 7 bases, with 3 bases between. Germline-derived CDR1 and CDR2 are SGHTA and FQGTGA. In DNA form, the CDR3 reads TGTGCCAGCAGCTTAGCGAATGAGCAGTTCTTC. It translates to CASSLANEQFF.

The rearrangement links TRBV21-1 to TRBJ1-2. TRBV21-1 is deemed a pseudogene. The CDR3 contains 17 residues. CDR3 in amino acids: CASSKAANGEGNYGYTF. Written as DNA, the CDR3 is TGTGCCAGCAGCAAAGCGGCCAATGGTGAGGGAAACTATGGCTACACCTTC.